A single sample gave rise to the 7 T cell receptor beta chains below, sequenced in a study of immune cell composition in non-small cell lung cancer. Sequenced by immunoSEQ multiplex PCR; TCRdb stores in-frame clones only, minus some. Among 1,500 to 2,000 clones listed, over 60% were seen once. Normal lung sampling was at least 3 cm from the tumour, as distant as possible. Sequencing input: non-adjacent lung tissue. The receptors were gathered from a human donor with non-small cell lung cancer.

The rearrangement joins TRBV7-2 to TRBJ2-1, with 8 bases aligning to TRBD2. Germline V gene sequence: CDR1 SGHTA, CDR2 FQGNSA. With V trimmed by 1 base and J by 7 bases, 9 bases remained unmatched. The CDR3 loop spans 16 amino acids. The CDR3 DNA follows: TGTGCCAGCAGCTTAGAGCACCTAGCGGGCGAAAATGAGCAGTTCTTC. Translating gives CASSLEHLAGENEQFF.

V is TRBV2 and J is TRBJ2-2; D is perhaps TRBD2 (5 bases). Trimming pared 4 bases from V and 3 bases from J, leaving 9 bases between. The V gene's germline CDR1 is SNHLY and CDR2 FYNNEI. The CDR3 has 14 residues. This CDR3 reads CASSGRWDTGELFF. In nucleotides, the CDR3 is TGTGCCAGCAGTGGGAGGTGGGACACCGGGGAGCTGTTTTTT.

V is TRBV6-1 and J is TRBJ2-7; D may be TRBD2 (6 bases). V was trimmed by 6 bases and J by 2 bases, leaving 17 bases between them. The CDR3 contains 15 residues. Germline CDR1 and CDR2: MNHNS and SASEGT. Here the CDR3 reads CASSPGRDFTYEQYF. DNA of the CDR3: TGTGCCAGCAGCCCCGGCCGGGACTTCACCTACGAGCAGTACTTC.

This CDR3 reads CASRWGGEQYF. CDR3 bases: TGTGCCAGCAGATGGGGAGGCGAGCAGTACTTC. The chain has TRBV27 and TRBJ2-7; D might be TRBD2 (6 bases). The germline V gene encodes CDR1 MNHEY and CDR2 SMNVEV (reference sequence). The CDR3 length is 11 residues. V was trimmed by 6 bases and J by 6 bases, leaving 9 bases between them.

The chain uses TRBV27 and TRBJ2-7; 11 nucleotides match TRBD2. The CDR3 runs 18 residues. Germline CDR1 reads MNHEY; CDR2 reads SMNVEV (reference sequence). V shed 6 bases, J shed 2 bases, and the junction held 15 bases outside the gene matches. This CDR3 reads CASSRIAGGSKPPYEQYF. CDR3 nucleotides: TGTGCCAGCAGCCGAATAGCGGGGGGGTCAAAGCCTCCCTACGAGCAGTACTTC.

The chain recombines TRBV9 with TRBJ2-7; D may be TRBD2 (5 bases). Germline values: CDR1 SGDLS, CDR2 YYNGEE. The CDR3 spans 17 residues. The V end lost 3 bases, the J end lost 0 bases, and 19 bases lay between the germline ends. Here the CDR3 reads CASSEGPDWRTSYEQYF. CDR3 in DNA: TGTGCCAGCAGCGAGGGCCCGGACTGGCGGACCTCCTACGAGCAGTACTTC.

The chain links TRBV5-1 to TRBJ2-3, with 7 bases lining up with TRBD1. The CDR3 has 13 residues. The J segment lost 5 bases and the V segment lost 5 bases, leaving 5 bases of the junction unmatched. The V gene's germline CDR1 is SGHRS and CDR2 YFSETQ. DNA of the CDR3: TGCGCCAGCAGGATTACAGGGGAAGATACGCAGTATTTT. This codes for CASRITGEDTQYF.